This TCR beta chain came from a study of a mutant IDH1 vaccine in newly diagnosed glioma. Whole-study context: Pretreatment consisted of radiotherapy, temozolomide, or both, with most receiving both. Study-level results: Overall, 93.3% of patients had vaccine-induced immune responses.

CDR1 and CDR2 (germline): MGHRA, YSYEKL. Trimming removed 0 bases at V and 2 bases at J, with 10 bases between. This CDR3 region has 15 residues. In the case of this clone: Its antigen is not identified.

Produced via immunoSEQ multiplex PCR; TCRdb's table is partial and in-frame only. This sample yields 55,000 to 70,000 clones, of which approximately 86% are seen a single time; over 2.5% belongs to the top ten. Described time point: baseline, week 1 (first vaccination visit). Treatment in this sample: pre-vaccination baseline after standard-of-care therapy. The donor cohort comprised cases of new WHO grade 3 or 4 IDH1-mutant, ATRX-lost astrocytoma. V gene TRBV4-1 combines with J gene TRBJ1-2; no clear D. This TCR was recovered from a young man with glioma. The sequencing here drew on PBMCs, taken from a glioma patient treated with radiotherapy, temozolomide or both. CDR3 nucleotides: TGCGCCAGCAGCCAAGATCCTGTCAGCAACTATGGCTACACCTTC. It yields the protein CASSQDPVSNYGYTF.